This T cell receptor beta chain was sequenced during a study of T-cell reconstitution after alpha-beta-depleted transplantation in children. General observations from the study: Reportedly, alpha-beta T cells present about two months post-transplant originated from several hundred expanded clones of graft origin. Counts and diversity of T cells one year after transplant came mostly from newly produced T cells. Diversity of TCRbeta at day 60 was high in some patients, arising from surviving recipient T cells and thymic progenitors.

As regards this clonotype: No antigen is known for it.

The library targeted TCRbeta and was prepared with unique molecular identifiers. TCRdb re-called the PCR reads through MiXCR, storing one row per CDR3 protein. The sample lists about 580,000 distinct CDR3 sequences, roughly 30% occurring once. Unmatched junction bases numbered 7, after V lost 4 bases and J lost 8 bases. CDR3 length: 15 residues. In germline, CDR1 is MGHRA, CDR2 YSYEKL. The sample here was PBMCs, taken before TCRalphabeta/CD19-depleted stem cell transplant. The TCR was taken from a boy under three years old with Wiskott-Aldrich syndrome, due to receive a stem cell transplant. This rearrangement joins TRBV4-1 to TRBJ1-4, with TRBD1 identical over 10 bases. Written as DNA, the CDR3 is TGCGCCAGCAGCCGTTCCGGGACAGGGGACGAAAAACTGTTTTTT. Translated: CASSRSGTGDEKLFF.